The TCR beta chain described here comes from a study of low-dose radiotherapy and immunotherapy resistance in tumors. Study context: The study gave patients oral aspirin 300 mg daily for four cycles from cycle 1 day 1.

Stated time point: before trial treatment. Ipilimumab, nivolumab, aspirin, low-dose cyclophosphamide and low-dose radiotherapy were administered to donors. CDR1 and CDR2 (germline): DFQATT, SNEGSKA (reference sequence). The V gene end was trimmed by 6 bases and the J gene end by 5 bases; junction bases not matched to a gene: 7. This CDR3 is 13 amino acids long. This clonotype was seen repeatedly, ten times or more. cDNA synthesis used a TRAV/TRBV-specific primer set for both chains. For amplifying TCRs, the PCR ran for about 19 cycles with Phusion, which was used together with a constant-region primer and the adapter on the V primers. Using its own MiXCR run on the reads, TCRdb lists one record per CDR3 protein. The data hold under 70,000 distinct CDR3 sequences, with 20% to 25% observed a single time.

The sequence derives from a male donor with prostate cancer. The input for sequencing was PBMCs, taken before treatment. The rearrangement uses TRBV20-1 and TRBJ2-7; 10 bases fit TRBD1. CDR3: CSAQGQGTHEQYF. The CDR3 DNA reads as TGCAGTGCCCAGGGACAGGGGACGCACGAGCAGTACTTC.